The 20 T cell receptor beta chains given below trace back to one sample, sequenced in a study of spatial heterogeneity in lung cancer. TCRdb passed the 5' RACE reads through MiXCR, listing each CDR3 protein once. Of 28,000 or so distinct CDR3 sequences detected, 9.5% to 15% appear once; the ten largest clones hold around 23%. Time point meaning: sample taken at primary tumor resection. TCRs were sequenced from unsorted whole RNA of tumor, nontumor lung or PBMC. The material sequenced was PBMCs, taken at surgery. Receptors originate from a female donor with early-stage non-small cell lung cancer.

The V call is TRBV10-3, the J call TRBJ2-1; 9 nucleotides agree with TRBD2. With 2 bases clipped from V and 3 bases from J, the junction kept 5 bases outside the gene matches. From germline, CDR1 is ENHRY and CDR2 SYGVKD. CDR3 size: 16 residues. The CDR3 loop is CAISERSSGDYNEQFF. The CDR3 coding sequence is TGTGCCATCAGTGAGAGATCTAGCGGGGACTACAATGAGCAGTTCTTC.

In this sample, this clonotype turned up a few times. For the CDR3, the DNA is TGCAGTGCTCTGCTAGCGAGTGGGTACAATGAGCAGTTCTTC. Amino acid sequence: CSALLASGYNEQFF. The gene calls are TRBV20-1 and TRBJ2-1; tentatively, D is TRBD2 (6 bases). Germline-derived CDR1 and CDR2 are DFQATT and SNEGSKA (reference sequence). V was trimmed by 5 bases and J by 4 bases, leaving 15 bases between them. This CDR3 is built from 14 residues.

This clonotype was seen many times. The J gene is TRBJ2-5, the V gene TRBV7-2, with D uncertain. Germline loops: CDR1 SGHTA, CDR2 FQGNSA. Trimming stripped 1 base from V and 0 bases from J, with 12 bases between. CDR3 length equals 16 residues. The CDR3 spells CASSLGASTYQETQYF. The CDR3 DNA reads as TGTGCCAGCAGCTTAGGTGCTAGTACTTACCAAGAGACCCAGTACTTC.

This clonotype has a handful of counts. The chain uses TRBV20-1 and TRBJ2-7; possible D gene TRBD1, 6 bases. The CDR3 contains 12 residues. CDR1 and CDR2 from the germline V gene are DFQATT and SNEGSKA (reference sequence). The V gene lost 6 bases and the J gene lost 3 bases, with 12 bases spanning the gap. CDR3: CSANTGSYEQYV. DNA for the CDR3: TGCAGTGCCAATACAGGGAGCTACGAGCAGTACGTC.

This clonotype was observed at least ten times. The DNA of the CDR3 is TGCAGTGTCCCGAGGGGGGCGTCCACCGGGGAGCTGTTTTTT. Encoded protein: CSVPRGASTGELFF. The rearrangement uses TRBV20-1 and TRBJ2-2; possibly TRBD1 or TRBD2 for D (6 bases each). The V gene lost 7 bases and the J gene lost 4 bases, with 16 bases spanning the gap. The length of the CDR3 is 14 residues. From germline, CDR1 is DFQATT and CDR2 SNEGSKA (reference sequence).

At least ten counts were recorded for this clonotype. The chain employs TRBV7-9 and TRBJ2-7; no definite D call. Trimming shortened V by 4 bases and J by 2 bases, and 9 bases separated the two germline ends. CDR3 length: 13 amino acids. Germline CDR1 SEHNR, CDR2 FQNEAQ (reference sequence). The CDR3 bases are TGTGCCAGCAGCTCAGTCGCTACCTACGAGCAGTACGTC. It codes for CASSSVATYEQYV.

The chain joins TRBV6-2 or TRBV6-3 to TRBJ2-1; 9 bases line up with TRBD1. Unmatched junction bases numbered 7, after V lost 7 bases and J lost 3 bases. Germline V gene data show CDR1 as MNHEY and CDR2 as SVGEGT. The CDR3 is made up of 15 amino acids. CDR3 in DNA: TGTGCCAGCAAACAGACAGGGGGTTTCTACAATGAGCAGTTCTTC. This translates into CASKQTGGFYNEQFF.

This clonotype was seen a handful of times. Given a much more abundant clone one base away, this may be a read error. The chain carries TRBV4-1 and TRBJ1-4; no firm D call. This CDR3 is 15 amino acids long. CDR1 MGHRA and CDR2 YSYEKL come from the germline V gene. This CDR3 is CAGSQDGSIWEKLFF. The CDR3, as DNA: TGCGCCGGCAGCCAAGATGGCTCAATATGGGAAAAACTGTTTTTT.

This clonotype was picked up many times. As DNA, the CDR3 is TGTGCCAGCAACCCTTGGGGGAGTGGAGGGAGGGGCAATGAGCAGTTCTTC. Amino acids: CASNPWGSGGRGNEQFF. The chain couples TRBV6-5 to TRBJ2-1, with 7 bases identical to TRBD2. Germline loops: CDR1 MNHEY, CDR2 SVGAGI. The CDR3 consists of 17 residues. V shed 7 bases and J 6 bases; nucleotides not matched to a gene: 18.

The sample holds many counts of this clonotype. The V call is TRBV7-2, the J call TRBJ2-3; TRBD2 agrees at 7 bases. Germline CDR1 and CDR2: SGHTA and FQGNSA. With V trimmed by 5 bases and J by 6 bases, 20 bases remained unmatched. The CDR3 has 18 amino acids. CDR3 sequence reads: CASSNPRREQWVADTQYF. Written as DNA, the CDR3 is TGTGCCAGCAGCAATCCCCGGCGGGAGCAGTGGGTCGCGGATACGCAGTATTTT. The entire variable domain, with the rest obtained from reference TRBV7-2 and TRBJ2-3, is as follows: GAGVSQSPSNKVTEKGKDVELRCDPISGHTALYWYRQSLGQGLEFLIYFQGNSAPDKSGLPSDRFSAERTGGSVSTLTIQRTQQEDSAVYLCASSNPRREQWVADTQYFGPGTRLTVL.

This clonotype has just a few counts. A single base separates this from a much larger clone, so it may be a read error. The chain combines TRBV27 with TRBJ1-2, with D hard to call. The CDR3 extends over 15 amino acids. Germline assignment: CDR1 MNHEY and CDR2 SMNVEV (reference sequence). DNA for the CDR3: TGTGCCTGCAGTTTATATTGGCAGCACAACTATGGCTACACCTTC. This sequence encodes CACSLYWQHNYGYTF.

This clonotype was detected many times. The chain links TRBV7-6 to TRBJ1-2; D remains ambiguous. CDR1 is SGHVS and CDR2 is FNYEAQ in the germline V gene. The length of the CDR3 is 12 residues. Trimming took off 5 bases at V and 5 bases at J, with 9 bases between the two ends. CDR3 in amino acids: CASSPTTYGYTF. The CDR3 region has the DNA TGTGCCAGCAGCCCGACGACGTATGGCTACACCTTC.

This clonotype has at least ten counts. The rearrangement joins TRBV27 to TRBJ1-2; D remains ambiguous. V shed 7 bases and J shed 4 bases, with 16 bases lying between them. This CDR3 has 14 amino acids. Germline CDR1 reads MNHEY; CDR2 reads SMNVEV (reference sequence). The CDR3, as DNA: TGTGCCAGCAAGACGGCTAACGACATCTATGGCTACACCTTC. Protein product: CASKTANDIYGYTF.

This clonotype was counted a few times. The gene calls are TRBV29-1 and TRBJ1-2; D ambiguous. Per the germline V gene, CDR1 is SQVTM and CDR2 is ANQGSEA. This CDR3 spans 11 amino acids. V was pared by 0 bases and J by 6 bases, with 5 bases between. Here the CDR3 reads CSVEDLDGYTF. The CDR3 nucleotides read TGCAGCGTTGAAGATCTGGATGGCTACACCTTC.

This clonotype appeared many times. The chain is built from TRBV6-5 and TRBJ1-1; perhaps TRBD1 as D (5 bases). The germline CDR1 and CDR2 sequences are MNHEY and SVGAGI. The CDR3 loop spans 15 amino acids. V was cut by 8 bases and J by 3 bases, with 19 bases left in between. The CDR3 region has the DNA TGTGCCAGCCTCGTGGTGAGGGGACGGGACACTGAAGCTTTCTTT. Its protein product is CASLVVRGRDTEAFF.

The CDR3 nucleotides are TGTGCCACTTTACTGGAAGCCGGGGAGCTGTTTTTT. Translating it yields CATLLEAGELFF. This rearrangement joins TRBV19 to TRBJ2-2; D unresolved. The CDR3 extends over 12 amino acids. Trimming left V 10 bases short and J 6 bases short, with 12 bases between. Germline CDR1 and CDR2: LNHDA and SQIVND (reference sequence).

This clonotype came up many times. The CDR3 DNA sequence: TGCAGTGCTAGGGGGGCCGACTCTGGAAACACCATATATTTT. Its translation: CSARGADSGNTIYF. The chain carries TRBV20-1 and TRBJ1-3; weak D call: TRBD1 (6 bases). Trimming pared 3 bases from V and 0 bases from J, leaving 9 bases between. Germline CDR1 reads DFQATT; CDR2 reads SNEGSKA (reference sequence). The CDR3 runs 14 residues.

This clonotype was recorded at least ten times. V is TRBV29-1 and J is TRBJ1-1; no firm D call. The length of the CDR3 is 10 residues. The germline V and J ends were trimmed by 5 bases and 2 bases, with 3 bases remaining between them. The germline V gene encodes CDR1 SQVTM and CDR2 ANQGSEA. CDR3 coding DNA: TGCAGCGTTTCCAACACTGAAGCTTTCTTT. It codes for CSVSNTEAFF.

This clonotype was detected many times. The rearrangement joins TRBV18 to TRBJ2-7, with a tentative D call TRBD1 (5 bases). The CDR3 is 14 amino acids. Germline V CDR1 and CDR2: KGHSH, LQKENI. V lost 4 bases and J 5 bases, leaving 15 bases between the germline ends. The CDR3 coding sequence is TGTGCCAGCTCACAAAACCGGGCAGGGCACGAGCAGTACTTC. Translation: CASSQNRAGHEQYF.

Comment on this clonotype: A much larger clonotype is one base distant, so this may be a read error. The J gene is TRBJ1-2, the V gene TRBV14; 12 positions match TRBD1. The CDR3 contains 14 residues. CDR1 is SGHDN, CDR2 FVKESK, per germline. The V segment lost 4 bases and the J segment 8 bases; nucleotides outside the gene matches: 5. The CDR3 region has the DNA TGTGCCAGCAGCCTTGCGGGACAGGGGGCCGGCTACACCTTC. It translates to CASSLAGQGAGYTF.